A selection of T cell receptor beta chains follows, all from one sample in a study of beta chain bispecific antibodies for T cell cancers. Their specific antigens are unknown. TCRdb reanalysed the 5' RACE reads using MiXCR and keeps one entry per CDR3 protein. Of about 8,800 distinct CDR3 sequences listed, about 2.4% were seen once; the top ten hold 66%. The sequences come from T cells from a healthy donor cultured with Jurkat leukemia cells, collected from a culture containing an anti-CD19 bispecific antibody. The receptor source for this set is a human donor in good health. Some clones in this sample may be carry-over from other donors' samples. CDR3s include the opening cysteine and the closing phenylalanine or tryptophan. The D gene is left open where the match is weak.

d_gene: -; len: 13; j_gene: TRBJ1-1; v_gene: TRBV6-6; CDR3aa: CASSLLEEVAGFF
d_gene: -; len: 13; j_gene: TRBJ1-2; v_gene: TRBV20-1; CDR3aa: CSARDSWGYGYTF
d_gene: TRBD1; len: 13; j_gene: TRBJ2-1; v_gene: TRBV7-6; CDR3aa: CASSFQGANEQFF
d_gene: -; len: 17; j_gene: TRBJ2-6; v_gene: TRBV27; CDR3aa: CASSFRGASSGANVLTF
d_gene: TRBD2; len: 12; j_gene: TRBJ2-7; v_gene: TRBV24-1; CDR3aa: CATSEGRGEQYF
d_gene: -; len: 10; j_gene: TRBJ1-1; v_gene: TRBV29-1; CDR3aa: CSVLGTEAFF
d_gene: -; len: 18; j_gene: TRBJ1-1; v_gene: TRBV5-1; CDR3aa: CASSLTARVVGRNTEAFF
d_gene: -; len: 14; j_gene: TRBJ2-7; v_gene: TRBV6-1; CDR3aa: CASSASMGVREQYF
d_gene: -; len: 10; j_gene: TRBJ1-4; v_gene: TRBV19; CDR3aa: CATSHEKLFF
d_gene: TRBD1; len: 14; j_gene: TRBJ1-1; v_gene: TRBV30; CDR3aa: CAWSAGTGTTEAFF
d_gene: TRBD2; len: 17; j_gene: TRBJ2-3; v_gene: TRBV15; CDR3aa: CATSREAGVTNTDTQYF
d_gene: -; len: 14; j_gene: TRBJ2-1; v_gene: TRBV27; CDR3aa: CASSLGPTRREQFF
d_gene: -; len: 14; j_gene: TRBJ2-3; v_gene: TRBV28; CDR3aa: CASSLAGSTDTQYF
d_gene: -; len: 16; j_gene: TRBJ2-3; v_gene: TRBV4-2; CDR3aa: CASSQEARVNTDTQYF
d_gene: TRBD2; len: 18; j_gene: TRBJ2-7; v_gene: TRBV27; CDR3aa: CASSSGTSGGPIVAGQYF
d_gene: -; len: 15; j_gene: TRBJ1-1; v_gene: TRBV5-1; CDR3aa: CASSLDDPGSNEAFF
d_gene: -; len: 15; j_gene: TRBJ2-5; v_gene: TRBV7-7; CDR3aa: CASSQGAIFQETQYF
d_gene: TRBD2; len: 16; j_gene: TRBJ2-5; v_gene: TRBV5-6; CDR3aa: CASSSVEISGGETQYF
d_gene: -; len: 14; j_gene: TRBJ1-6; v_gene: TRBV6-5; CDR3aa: CASSLKGDNSPLHF
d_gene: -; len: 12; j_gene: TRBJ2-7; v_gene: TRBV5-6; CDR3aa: CASSQLEDEQYF
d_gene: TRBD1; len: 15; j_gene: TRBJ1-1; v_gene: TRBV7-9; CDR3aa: CASSHSTGWNTEAFF
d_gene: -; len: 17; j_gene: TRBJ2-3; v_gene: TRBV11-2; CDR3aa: CASSLPSEAPFTDTQYF
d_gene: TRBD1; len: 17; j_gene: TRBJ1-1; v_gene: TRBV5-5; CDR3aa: CASSPLTGTGFTTEAFF
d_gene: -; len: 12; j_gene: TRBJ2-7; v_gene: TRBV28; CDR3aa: CASSDQGSGGYF
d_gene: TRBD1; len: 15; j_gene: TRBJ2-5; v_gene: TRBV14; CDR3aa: CASSREGGFQETQYF
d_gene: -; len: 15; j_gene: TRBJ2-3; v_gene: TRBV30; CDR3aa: CAWSVQSASTDTQYF
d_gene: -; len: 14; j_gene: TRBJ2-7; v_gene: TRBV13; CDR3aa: CASSSGPNPYEQYF
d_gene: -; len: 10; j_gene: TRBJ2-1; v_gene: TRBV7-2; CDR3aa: CASSYNEQFF
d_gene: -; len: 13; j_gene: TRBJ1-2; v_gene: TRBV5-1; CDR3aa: CASREDFAYGYTF